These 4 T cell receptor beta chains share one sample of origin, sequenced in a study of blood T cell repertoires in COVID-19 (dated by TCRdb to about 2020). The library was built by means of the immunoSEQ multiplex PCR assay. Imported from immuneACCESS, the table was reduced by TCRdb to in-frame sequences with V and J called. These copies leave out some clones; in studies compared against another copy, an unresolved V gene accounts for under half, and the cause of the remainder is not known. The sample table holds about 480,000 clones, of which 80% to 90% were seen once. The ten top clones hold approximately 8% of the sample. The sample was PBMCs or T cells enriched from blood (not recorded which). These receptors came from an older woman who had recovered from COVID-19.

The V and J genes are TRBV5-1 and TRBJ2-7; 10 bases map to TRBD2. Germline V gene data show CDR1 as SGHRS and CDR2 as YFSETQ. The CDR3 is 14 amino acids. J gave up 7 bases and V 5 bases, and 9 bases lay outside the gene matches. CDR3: CASSGSGGAREQYF. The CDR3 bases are TGCGCCAGCAGTGGGAGCGGGGGGGCGAGGGAGCAGTACTTC.

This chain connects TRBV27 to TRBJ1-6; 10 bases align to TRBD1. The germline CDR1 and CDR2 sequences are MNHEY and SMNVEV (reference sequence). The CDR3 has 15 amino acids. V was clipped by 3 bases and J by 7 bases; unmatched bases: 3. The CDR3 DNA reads TGTGCCAGCAGTTTGAGGACAGGGGGGAATTCACCCCTCCACTTT. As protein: CASSLRTGGNSPLHF.

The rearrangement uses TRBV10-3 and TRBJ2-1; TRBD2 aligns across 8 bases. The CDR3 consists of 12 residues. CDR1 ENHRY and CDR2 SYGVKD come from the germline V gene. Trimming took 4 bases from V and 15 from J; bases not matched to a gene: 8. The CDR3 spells CAISVGAGVLFF. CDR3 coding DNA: TGTGCCATCAGTGTAGGAGCGGGGGTTTTGTTCTTC.

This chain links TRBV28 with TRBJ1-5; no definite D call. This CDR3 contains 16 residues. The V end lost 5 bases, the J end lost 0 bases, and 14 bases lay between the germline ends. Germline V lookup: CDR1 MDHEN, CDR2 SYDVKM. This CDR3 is CASSPNSYGSNQPQHF. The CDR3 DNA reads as TGTGCCAGCAGTCCCAACTCCTACGGTAGCAATCAGCCCCAGCATTTT.